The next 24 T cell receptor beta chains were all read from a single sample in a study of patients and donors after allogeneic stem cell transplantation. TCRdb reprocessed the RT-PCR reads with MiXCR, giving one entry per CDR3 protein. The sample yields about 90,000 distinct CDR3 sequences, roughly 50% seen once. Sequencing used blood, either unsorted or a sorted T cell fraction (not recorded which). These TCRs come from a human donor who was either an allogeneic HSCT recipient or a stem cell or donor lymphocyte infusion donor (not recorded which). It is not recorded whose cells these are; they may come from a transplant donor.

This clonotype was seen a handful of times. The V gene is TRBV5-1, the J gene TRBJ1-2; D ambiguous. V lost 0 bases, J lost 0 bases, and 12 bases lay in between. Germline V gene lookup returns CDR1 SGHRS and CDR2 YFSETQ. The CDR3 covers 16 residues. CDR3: CASSLVAAYANYGYTF. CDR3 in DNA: TGCGCCAGCAGCTTGGTGGCGGCCTACGCTAACTATGGCTACACCTTC.

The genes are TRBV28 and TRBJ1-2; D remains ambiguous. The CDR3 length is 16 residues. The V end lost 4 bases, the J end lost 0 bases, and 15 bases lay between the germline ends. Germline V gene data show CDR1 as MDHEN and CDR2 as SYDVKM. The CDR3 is CASSSLNYGANYGYTF. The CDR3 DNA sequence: TGTGCCAGCAGTTCCCTCAACTACGGAGCTAACTATGGCTACACCTTC.

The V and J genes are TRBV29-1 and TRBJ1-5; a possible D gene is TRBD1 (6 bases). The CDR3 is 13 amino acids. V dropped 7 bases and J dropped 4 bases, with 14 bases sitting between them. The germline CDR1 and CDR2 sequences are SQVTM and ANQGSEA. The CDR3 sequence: CSACPGANQPQHF. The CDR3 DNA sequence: TGCAGCGCCTGCCCAGGGGCGAATCAGCCCCAGCATTTT.

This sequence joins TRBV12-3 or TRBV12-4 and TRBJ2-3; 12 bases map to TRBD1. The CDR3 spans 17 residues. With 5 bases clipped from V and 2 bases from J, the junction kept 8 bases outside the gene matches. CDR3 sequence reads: CASSTGTGGPLTDTQYF. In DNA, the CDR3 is TGTGCCAGCAGTACAGGGACAGGGGGCCCCCTCACAGATACGCAGTATTTT.

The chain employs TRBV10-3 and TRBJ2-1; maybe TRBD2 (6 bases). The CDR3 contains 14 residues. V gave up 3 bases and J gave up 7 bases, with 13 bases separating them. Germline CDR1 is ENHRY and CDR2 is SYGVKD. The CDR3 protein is CAISDRLGFNEQFF. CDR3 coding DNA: TGTGCCATCAGTGACCGACTAGGTTTTAATGAGCAGTTCTTC.

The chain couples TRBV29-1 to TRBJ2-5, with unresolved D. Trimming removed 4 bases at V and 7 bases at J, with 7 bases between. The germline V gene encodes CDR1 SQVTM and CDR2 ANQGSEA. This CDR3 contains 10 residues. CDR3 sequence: CSVGEWTQYF. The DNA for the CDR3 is TGCAGCGTTGGAGAGTGGACCCAGTACTTC. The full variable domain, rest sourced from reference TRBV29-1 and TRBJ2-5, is SAVISQKPSRDICQRGTSLTIQCQVDSQVTMMFWYRQQPGQSLTLIATANQGSEATYESGFVIDKFPISRPNLTFSTLTVSNMSPEDSSIYLCSVGEWTQYFGPGTRLLVL.

The CDR3 DNA follows: TGTGCCAGCAGTTACCTGGCGGGAAGCTCCTACGAGCAGTACTTC. This encodes CASSYLAGSSYEQYF. The chain employs TRBV6-5 and TRBJ2-7, with D perhaps TRBD2 (6 bases). Per the germline V gene, CDR1 is MNHEY and CDR2 is SVGAGI. The CDR3 is 15 residues long. V lost 2 bases to trimming and J lost 0 bases, with 11 bases between them.

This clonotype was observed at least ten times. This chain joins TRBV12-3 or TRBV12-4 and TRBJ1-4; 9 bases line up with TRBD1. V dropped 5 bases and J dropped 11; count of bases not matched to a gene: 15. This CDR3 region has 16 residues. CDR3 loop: CASSPRAGQGVTKLFF. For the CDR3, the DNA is TGTGCCAGCAGTCCCCGGGCGGGACAGGGAGTGACGAAACTGTTTTTT.

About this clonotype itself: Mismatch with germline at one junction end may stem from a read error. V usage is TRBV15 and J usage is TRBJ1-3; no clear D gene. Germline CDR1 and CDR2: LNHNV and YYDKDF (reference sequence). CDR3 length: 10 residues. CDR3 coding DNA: TGTTCCACCCCCTGGGGCACCATATATTTT. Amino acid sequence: CSTPWGTIYF.

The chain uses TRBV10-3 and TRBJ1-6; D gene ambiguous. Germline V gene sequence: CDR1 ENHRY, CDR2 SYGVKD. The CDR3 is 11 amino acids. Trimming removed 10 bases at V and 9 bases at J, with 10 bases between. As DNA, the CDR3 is TGTGCCACGACGGACGGTTCACCCCTCCACTTT. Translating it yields CATTDGSPLHF.

CDR3 in amino acids: CASSWATRQDHNSPLHF. CDR3 bases: TGTGCCAGCAGTTGGGCCACCCGACAGGACCATAATTCACCCCTCCACTTT. This chain connects TRBV27 to TRBJ1-6, with TRBD1 as a possible D gene (6 bases). V shed 4 bases and J shed 5 bases, with 18 bases lying between them. The germline CDR1 and CDR2 sequences are MNHEY and SMNVEV (reference sequence). This CDR3 contains 17 residues.

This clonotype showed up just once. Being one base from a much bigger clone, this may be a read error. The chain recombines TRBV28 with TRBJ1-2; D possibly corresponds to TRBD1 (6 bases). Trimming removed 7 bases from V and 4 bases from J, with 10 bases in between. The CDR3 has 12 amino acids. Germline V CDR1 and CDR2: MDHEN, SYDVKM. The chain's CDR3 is CASTPDSYGYTF. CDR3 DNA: TGTGCCAGCACCCCGGACAGCTATGGCTACACCTTC.

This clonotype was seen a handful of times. CDR3 bases: TGCAGTGCTACAGGGGGGGACGAAGATGAAAAACTGTTTTTT. Amino acids: CSATGGDEDEKLFF. V is TRBV20-1 and J is TRBJ1-4; 7 bases align to TRBD1. Germline CDR1 DFQATT, CDR2 SNEGSKA (reference sequence). With V trimmed by 4 bases and J by 6 bases, 8 bases remained unmatched. The CDR3 sequence is 14 residues long.

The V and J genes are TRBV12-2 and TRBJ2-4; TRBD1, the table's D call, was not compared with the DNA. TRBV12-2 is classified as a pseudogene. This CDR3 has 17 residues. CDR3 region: CASRLYPPGQSKNIQYF. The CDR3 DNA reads TGTGCAAGTCGCTTATACCCTCCAGGACAGTCCAAAAACATTCAGTACTTC.

The CDR3 sequence is CASSWAGGHHEQFF. The CDR3 DNA reads TGTGCCAGCAGTTGGGCGGGAGGGCATCATGAGCAGTTCTTC. The rearrangement links TRBV27 to TRBJ2-1; 9 bases are shared with TRBD2. The germline V gene encodes CDR1 MNHEY and CDR2 SMNVEV (reference sequence). V lost 4 bases and J lost 8; bases outside the gene matches: 6. This CDR3 is 14 amino acids long.

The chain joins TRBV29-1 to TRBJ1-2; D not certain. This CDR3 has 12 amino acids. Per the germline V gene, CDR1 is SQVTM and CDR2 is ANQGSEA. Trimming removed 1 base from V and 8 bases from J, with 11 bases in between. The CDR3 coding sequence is TGCAGCGTTGAAGGTCTCATTTCGGGCTACACCTTC. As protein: CSVEGLISGYTF.

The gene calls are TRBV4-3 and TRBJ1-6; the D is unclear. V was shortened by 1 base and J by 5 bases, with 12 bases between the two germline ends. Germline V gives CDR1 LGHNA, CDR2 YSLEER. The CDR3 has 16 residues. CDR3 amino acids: CASSQGSGSHNSPLHF. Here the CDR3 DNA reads TGCGCCAGCAGCCAAGGCTCGGGGAGCCATAATTCACCCCTCCACTTT.

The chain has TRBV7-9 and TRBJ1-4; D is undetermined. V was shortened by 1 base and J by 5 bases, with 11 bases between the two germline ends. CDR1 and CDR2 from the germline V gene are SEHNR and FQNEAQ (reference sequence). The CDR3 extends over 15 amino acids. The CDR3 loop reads CASSLVTPRNEKLFF. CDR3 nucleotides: TGTGCCAGCAGCTTAGTCACCCCGAGGAATGAAAAACTGTTTTTT.

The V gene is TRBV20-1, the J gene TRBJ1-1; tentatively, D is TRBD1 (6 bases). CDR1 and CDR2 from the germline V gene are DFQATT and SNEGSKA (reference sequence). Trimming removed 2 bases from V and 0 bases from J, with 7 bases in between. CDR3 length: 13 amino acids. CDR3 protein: CSARQGMNTEAFF. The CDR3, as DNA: TGCAGTGCTAGACAGGGGATGAACACTGAAGCTTTCTTT.

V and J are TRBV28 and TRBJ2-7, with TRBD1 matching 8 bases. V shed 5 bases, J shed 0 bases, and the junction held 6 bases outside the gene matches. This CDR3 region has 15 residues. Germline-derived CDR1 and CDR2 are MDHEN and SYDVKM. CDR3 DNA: TGTGCCAGCAGTCCCTCCGGGACAGGCTCCTACGAGCAGTACTTC. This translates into CASSPSGTGSYEQYF.

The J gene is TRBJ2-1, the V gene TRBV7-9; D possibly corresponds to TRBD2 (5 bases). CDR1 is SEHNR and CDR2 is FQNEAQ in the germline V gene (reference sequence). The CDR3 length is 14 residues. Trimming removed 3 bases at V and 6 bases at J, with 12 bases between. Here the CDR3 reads CASSFPPGSNEQFF. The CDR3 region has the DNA TGTGCCAGCAGCTTTCCCCCGGGATCCAATGAGCAGTTCTTC.

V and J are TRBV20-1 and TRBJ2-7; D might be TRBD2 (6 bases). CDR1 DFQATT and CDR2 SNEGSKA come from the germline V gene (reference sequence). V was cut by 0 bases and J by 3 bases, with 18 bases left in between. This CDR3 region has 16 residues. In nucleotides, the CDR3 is TGCAGTGCTAGAGATTCGATGTTAGCGGTACTCTACGAGCAGTACTTC. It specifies CSARDSMLAVLYEQYF.

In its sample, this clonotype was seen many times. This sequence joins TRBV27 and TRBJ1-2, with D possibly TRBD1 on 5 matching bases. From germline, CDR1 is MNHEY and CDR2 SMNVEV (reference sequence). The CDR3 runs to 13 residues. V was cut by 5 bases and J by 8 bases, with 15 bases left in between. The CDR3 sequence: CASSAGGGYGYTF. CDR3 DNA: TGTGCCAGCAGTGCTGGGGGGGGATACGGCTACACCTTC.

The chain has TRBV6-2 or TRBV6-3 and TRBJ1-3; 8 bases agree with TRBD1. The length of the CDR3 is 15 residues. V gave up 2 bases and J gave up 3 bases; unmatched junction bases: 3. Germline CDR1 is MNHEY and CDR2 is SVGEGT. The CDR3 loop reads CASSYQGARGNTIYF. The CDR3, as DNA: TGTGCCAGCAGTTACCAGGGGGCGCGTGGAAACACCATATATTTT.